Below, 25 T cell receptor beta chains from the same sample are listed, as sequenced in a study of blood T cell repertoires in COVID-19 (dated by TCRdb to the early 2020s). The library was prepared using the immunoSEQ multiplex PCR assay. Sourced from immuneACCESS, this table was stored by TCRdb with only in-frame sequences that have V and J called. A share of the clones is absent; for the studies checked, an unresolved V gene accounts for under half, and the remainder has no known explanation. This sample gives about 220,000 clones in total; 70% to 85% of them show up just once. The ten largest clones represent 2% to 2.5% of the sample. The specimen sequenced was peripheral blood. The receptors were gathered from a man aged 35 to 55 who had recovered from COVID-19.

As regards this clone: The same CDR3 can be traced to other DNA sequences in this sample. The gene calls are TRBV5-1 and TRBJ1-3, with TRBD1 as a possible D gene (5 bases). This CDR3 spans 14 amino acids. V lost 0 bases, J lost 4 bases, and 8 bases lay in between. Germline-derived CDR1 and CDR2 are SGHRS and YFSETQ. CDR3 sequence reads: CASSLGQGGNTIYF. Written as DNA, the CDR3 is TGCGCCAGCAGCTTGGGGCAGGGCGGAAACACCATATATTTT.

The genes are TRBV3-1 (or the pseudogene TRBV3-2) and TRBJ2-3; TRBD2 agrees at 8 bases. CDR1 is LGHDT and CDR2 is YNNKEL in the germline V gene (reference sequence). This CDR3 is 14 amino acids long. With V trimmed by 4 bases and J by 5 bases, 5 bases remained unmatched. In nucleotides, the CDR3 is TGTGCCAGCAGCCGATCGCTAGCGGGAGATACGCAGTATTTT. Protein sequence: CASSRSLAGDTQYF.

The V and J genes are TRBV5-1 and TRBJ2-7, with TRBD2 identical over 8 bases. This CDR3 contains 15 residues. Germline V gene lookup returns CDR1 SGHRS and CDR2 YFSETQ. V lost 0 bases, J lost 2 bases, and 4 bases stayed unmatched. The CDR3 DNA reads as TGCGCCAGCAGCTTGGTTTCCGGGGGGGCCTACGAGCAGTACTTC. This gives the protein CASSLVSGGAYEQYF.

This chain uses TRBV24-1 with TRBJ2-1, with 9 positions matching TRBD1. The germline CDR1 and CDR2 sequences are KGHDR and SFDVKD. The V and J ends lost 3 bases and 5 bases, in that order; junction bases with no gene match: 4. CDR3 length: 15 amino acids. CDR3 nucleotides: TGTGCCACCAGTGATCCCGGGACAGGGAACAATGAGCAGTTCTTC. It is translated as CATSDPGTGNNEQFF.

The chain has TRBV28 and TRBJ1-2, with 8 bases identical to TRBD1. CDR3 length: 14 amino acids. Germline assignment: CDR1 MDHEN and CDR2 SYDVKM. The junction had 0 bases not matched to a gene; V was cut back by 2 bases and J by 1 base. The CDR3 is CASSLTGGNYGYTF. CDR3 in DNA: TGTGCCAGCAGTTTAACAGGGGGTAACTATGGCTACACCTTC.

This clone has only one observation. V is TRBV7-9 and J is TRBJ2-3, with D possibly being TRBD2 (5 bases). CDR1 and CDR2 (germline): SEHNR, FQNEAQ (reference sequence). The CDR3 extends over 12 amino acids. V gave up 6 bases and J gave up 5 bases, with 9 bases separating them. For the CDR3, the DNA is TGTGCCAGCAGAAACGCGGGAGATACGCAGTATTTT. Its translation: CASRNAGDTQYF.

This sequence joins TRBV5-4 and TRBJ2-7; D is possibly TRBD2 (6 bases). This CDR3 region has 14 residues. Per the germline V gene, CDR1 is SGHNT and CDR2 is YYREEE (reference sequence). Trimming shortened V by 4 bases and J by 6 bases, and 17 bases separated the two germline ends. The CDR3 coding sequence is TGTGCCAGCAGCCGAGGGACTGAGTTGGTCGAGCAGTACTTC. This encodes CASSRGTELVEQYF.

This clone appeared a single time. The V call is TRBV10-1, the J call TRBJ2-7, with 7 bases matching TRBD1. V was pared by 6 bases and J by 3 bases, with 11 bases of the junction left unmatched. Germline V gene sequence: CDR1 WNHNN, CDR2 SYGVQD (reference sequence). The CDR3 is 15 residues long. The CDR3 region is CASSPTDRAGYEQYF. The CDR3 region has the DNA TGCGCCAGCAGCCCCACTGACAGGGCGGGCTACGAGCAGTACTTC.

This chain joins TRBV6-2 or TRBV6-3 and TRBJ1-1, with TRBD1 as a possible D gene (6 bases). The V and J ends lost 2 bases and 4 bases respectively, with 17 bases between them. The CDR3 extends over 16 amino acids. Per the germline V gene, CDR1 is MNHEY and CDR2 is SVGEGT. This CDR3 reads CASSYQRGGAGTEAFF. CDR3 in DNA: TGTGCCAGCAGTTACCAGAGGGGGGGCGCGGGCACTGAAGCTTTCTTT.

The V gene is TRBV3-1 (or the pseudogene TRBV3-2), the J gene TRBJ2-1, with 8 bases aligning to TRBD1. Germline V gives CDR1 LGHDT, CDR2 YNNKEL (reference sequence). With 4 bases clipped from V and 12 bases from J, the junction kept 5 bases outside the gene matches. The CDR3 is 12 amino acids. CDR3 nucleotide sequence: TGTGCCAGCAGCCCCAGGGGGCGCGGGCAGTTCTTC. It specifies CASSPRGRGQFF.

The chain is built from TRBV5-4 and TRBJ1-2; D is uncertain. CDR1 and CDR2 from the germline V gene are SGHNT and YYREEE (reference sequence). V lost 4 bases and J lost 5, with 15 bases in between. The CDR3 runs 14 residues. CDR3 DNA: TGTGCCAGCAGCACGCCGGGAACCGTATATGGCTACACCTTC. As protein: CASSTPGTVYGYTF.

This clone was picked up a small number of times. CDR3 in DNA: TGTGCCAGCAGTTTACAGGGCTCCTATAATTCACCCCTCCACTTT. The encoded protein is CASSLQGSYNSPLHF. This chain links TRBV6-1 with TRBJ1-6; tentatively, D is TRBD1 (6 bases). The CDR3 loop spans 15 amino acids. Trimming removed 5 bases at V and 0 bases at J, with 8 bases between. Germline CDR1 MNHNS, CDR2 SASEGT.

The chain uses TRBV5-4 and TRBJ2-5; 9 bases match TRBD2. The V gene end was trimmed by 0 bases and the J gene end by 4 bases; junction bases not matched to a gene: 7. Germline CDR1 is SGHNT and CDR2 is YYREEE (reference sequence). The CDR3 sequence is 16 residues long. The CDR3: CASSLEGGGRGETQYF. The CDR3 DNA sequence: TGTGCCAGCAGCTTGGAAGGCGGCGGGAGGGGAGAGACCCAGTACTTC.

The V gene is TRBV5-5, the J gene TRBJ2-3, with 13 bases fitting TRBD2. CDR3 length: 16 amino acids. After removal of 4 bases from V and 2 bases from J, the junction contained 4 bases not matched to a gene. Germline CDR1 is SGHKS and CDR2 is YYEKEE (reference sequence). Here the CDR3 DNA reads TGTGCCAGCAGCAGGGGACTAGCGGGATCCACAGATACGCAGTATTTT. This encodes CASSRGLAGSTDTQYF.

The chain is built from TRBV7-9 and TRBJ2-1; 9 nucleotides align to TRBD2. The CDR3 covers 16 residues. V shed 4 bases, J shed 6 bases, and the junction held 10 bases outside the gene matches. Germline V gene lookup returns CDR1 SEHNR and CDR2 FQNEAQ (reference sequence). The CDR3 nucleotides read TGTGCCAGCAGCTCAATGGGGACTAGCTCAATCAATGAGCAGTTCTTC. Encoded protein: CASSSMGTSSINEQFF.

CDR3 residues: CASSWTSVSETQYF. The CDR3 coding sequence is TGTGCCAGCAGTTGGACTAGCGTCTCGGAGACCCAGTACTTC. The genes are TRBV6-2 or TRBV6-3 and TRBJ2-5, with 9 bases fitting TRBD2. Germline trimming cut 4 bases from V and 5 bases from J; bases unmatched to any gene: 5. The CDR3 contains 14 residues. CDR1 and CDR2 (germline): MNHEY, SVGEGT.

The chain is built from TRBV25-1 and TRBJ2-7; perhaps TRBD1 as D (5 bases). The germline CDR1 and CDR2 sequences are MGHDK and SYGVNS. V lost 1 base and J 3 bases, leaving 10 bases between the germline ends. The CDR3 length is 14 residues. CDR3 DNA sequence: TGTGCCAGCAGTGAATCAGGGCCGGGCTACGAGCAGTACTTC. It is translated as CASSESGPGYEQYF.

The rearrangement joins TRBV6-5 to TRBJ1-2; D gene ambiguous. The CDR3 consists of 12 residues. Germline V lookup: CDR1 MNHEY, CDR2 SVGAGI. Trimming pared 0 bases from V and 8 bases from J, leaving 7 bases between. This CDR3 reads CASSYSGEGYTF. In nucleotides, the CDR3 is TGTGCCAGCAGTTACTCCGGGGAAGGCTACACCTTC.

The J gene is TRBJ2-3, the V gene TRBV5-5; 12 nucleotides agree with TRBD2. V lost 4 bases, J lost 4 bases, and 4 bases stayed unmatched. This CDR3 spans 15 amino acids. Germline V gene data show CDR1 as SGHKS and CDR2 as YYEKEE (reference sequence). CDR3 amino acids: CASSPSGGAADTQYF. For the CDR3, the DNA is TGTGCCAGCAGCCCTAGCGGGGGGGCCGCAGATACGCAGTATTTT.

V and J are TRBV28 and TRBJ2-3; 7 nucleotides match TRBD2. The CDR3 contains 15 residues. The V gene end was trimmed by 3 bases and the J gene end by 0 bases; junction bases not matched to a gene: 3. Germline CDR1 is MDHEN and CDR2 is SYDVKM. This CDR3 is CASSFVGGSTDTQYF. CDR3 in DNA: TGTGCCAGCAGTTTTGTGGGGGGGAGCACAGATACGCAGTATTTT.

The J gene is TRBJ2-2, the V gene TRBV3-1 (or the pseudogene TRBV3-2); 7 bases are a match to TRBD1. V shed 0 bases, J shed 7 bases, and the junction held 8 bases outside the gene matches. The germline V gene has CDR1 LGHDT and CDR2 YNNKEL (reference sequence). The CDR3 covers 16 residues. The CDR3, as DNA: TGTGCCAGCAGCCAAGAATACGGCCACAGGGGCGGGGAGCTGTTTTTT. Protein sequence: CASSQEYGHRGGELFF.

This clone occurred many times. The chain is built from TRBV5-4 and TRBJ1-2; no firm D call. Germline CDR1 and CDR2: SGHNT and YYREEE (reference sequence). Trimming shortened V by 1 base and J by 0 bases, and 4 bases separated the two germline ends. The CDR3 runs 13 residues. The CDR3 loop is CASSLNTNYGYTF. The CDR3 bases are TGTGCCAGCAGCTTGAACACTAACTATGGCTACACCTTC.

V and J are TRBV7-8 and TRBJ1-3; D may be TRBD1 (6 bases). V gave up 2 bases and J gave up 3 bases, with 11 bases separating them. This CDR3 is 15 amino acids long. Germline V lookup: CDR1 SGHVS, CDR2 FQNEAQ. For the CDR3, the DNA is TGTGCCAGCAGCTTACAGCCGGACAGTGGAAACACCATATATTTT. Protein product: CASSLQPDSGNTIYF.

The V and J genes are TRBV2 and TRBJ2-7; D is perhaps TRBD2 (7 bases). From germline, CDR1 is SNHLY and CDR2 FYNNEI. V shed 4 bases and J shed 2 bases, with 18 bases lying between them. CDR3 length: 16 amino acids. The CDR3 DNA sequence: TGTGCCAGCAGTGGAAGGGAGGGGGTTAGGGCCTACGAGCAGTACTTC. It encodes CASSGREGVRAYEQYF.

V is TRBV5-5 and J is TRBJ2-5; D is unresolved. Germline CDR1 SGHKS, CDR2 YYEKEE (reference sequence). The CDR3 contains 13 residues. The V end was cut by 0 bases, the J end by 9 bases, with 12 bases between. The CDR3 DNA reads as TGTGCCAGCAGCTTGGTCCCGTCTGAGGCCCAGTACTTC. Protein product: CASSLVPSEAQYF.